This T cell receptor (beta chain) was captured by sequencing in a study of cytomegalovirus exposure and HLA in healthy donors. V lost 0 bases, J lost 7 bases, and 9 bases lay in between. This CDR3 is built from 13 residues. Germline CDR1 is SNHLY and CDR2 is FYNNEI. With 60 Vbeta and 13 Jbeta primers, the PCR was carried out. Method: immunoSEQ multiplex PCR; TCRdb's copy keeps in-frame clones and lacks some. The table has about 130,000 clones, 75% to 80% seen once; the top ten hold about 1%. The receptor was isolated from a woman aged 55-70 years in good health and CMV-seronegative. The specimen was PBMCs. J is TRBJ1-2 and V is TRBV2; D is unresolved. CDR3 DNA sequence: TGTGCCAGCAGTGAAGCGCGGGCTTCTGGCTACACCTTC. It translates to CASSEARASGYTF.